The rows below give T cell receptor beta chains drawn from one sample of a study of blood T cell repertoires in COVID-19. Data came from immunoSEQ multiplex PCR; TCRdb stores just in-frame clones and leaves some out. The table lists about 160,000 clones, around 82% of them singletons. The sequenced material came from peripheral blood. These receptor sequences come from an elderly man with COVID-19, enrolled during active disease. The CDR3 runs from the conserved cysteine through the conserved F or W. The order of the fields is J gene, clone size, V gene, D gene, CDR3 DNA, CDR3 protein. A D gene is named only where the DNA matches it firmly. Some rows have no size entry. The others give once, few or many, or a class for an expanded clone.

j_call: TRBJ2-3; clone_size: -; v_call: TRBV5-1; d_call: TRBD2; cdr3_nt: TGCGCCAGCAGCATGGACCCTCCTAGCGGGGGCCCAGATACGCAGTATTTT; cdr3_aa: CASSMDPPSGGPDTQYF
j_call: TRBJ2-3; clone_size: -; v_call: TRBV7-3; d_call: TRBD2; cdr3_nt: TGTGCCAGCAGCTCCCAGACTAGCGGGGGGGCAAATACGCAGTATTTT; cdr3_aa: CASSSQTSGGANTQYF
j_call: TRBJ1-2; clone_size: -; v_call: TRBV19; d_call: TRBD1; cdr3_nt: TGTGCCAGTAGTCCCACAGGGGAACCTAACTATGGCTACACCTTC; cdr3_aa: CASSPTGEPNYGYTF
j_call: TRBJ1-1; clone_size: -; v_call: TRBV9; d_call: TRBD1; cdr3_nt: TGTGCCAGCAGCGTAGAGACAGGGACTGAAGCTTTCTTT; cdr3_aa: CASSVETGTEAFF
j_call: TRBJ1-4; clone_size: -; v_call: TRBV5-6; d_call: -; cdr3_nt: TGTGCCAGCAGCTTGGGCAGGGTAGACCGGGCAAAACTGTTTTTT; cdr3_aa: CASSLGRVDRAKLFF
j_call: TRBJ1-1; clone_size: once; v_call: TRBV5-1; d_call: TRBD1; cdr3_nt: TGCGCCAGCAGCTGGGGGACAGGGGATAGACACACTGAAGCTTTCTTT; cdr3_aa: CASSWGTGDRHTEAFF
j_call: TRBJ2-3; clone_size: -; v_call: TRBV5-6; d_call: -; cdr3_nt: TGTGCCAGCAGCTTGGCGCAGGGCACAGATACGCAGTATTTT; cdr3_aa: CASSLAQGTDTQYF
j_call: TRBJ1-1; clone_size: -; v_call: TRBV5-1; d_call: TRBD1; cdr3_nt: TGCGCCAGCAGCTTGGTAGGCAGGGGGATGTCAGAAACTGAAGCTTTCTTT; cdr3_aa: CASSLVGRGMSETEAFF
j_call: TRBJ1-1; clone_size: -; v_call: TRBV7-2; d_call: -; cdr3_nt: TGTGCCAGCAGCTTAAATCGGGAAGAAGCTTTCTTT; cdr3_aa: CASSLNREEAFF
j_call: TRBJ1-5; clone_size: -; v_call: TRBV27; d_call: TRBD1; cdr3_nt: TGTGCCAGCAGTCGGGACAGGGGGCAGGGGCCCCAGCATTTT; cdr3_aa: CASSRDRGQGPQHF
j_call: TRBJ1-1; clone_size: -; v_call: TRBV25-1; d_call: -; cdr3_nt: TGTGCCAGCAGTGAATCTGGGCGGGGGCAGCAGAACACTGAAGCTTTCTTT; cdr3_aa: CASSESGRGQQNTEAFF
j_call: TRBJ1-5; clone_size: -; v_call: TRBV6-1; d_call: -; cdr3_nt: TGTGCCAGCAGTGACCCCGGGACACCCAATCAGCCCCAGCATTTT; cdr3_aa: CASSDPGTPNQPQHF
j_call: TRBJ2-7; clone_size: -; v_call: TRBV7-8; d_call: TRBD1; cdr3_nt: TGTGCCAGCAGCCCGACAGGGGGCTCCTACGAGCAGTACTTC; cdr3_aa: CASSPTGGSYEQYF
j_call: TRBJ1-5; clone_size: -; v_call: TRBV12-5; d_call: TRBD1; cdr3_nt: TGTGCTAGTGGTTCAGATCCAAAAACAGGGGATAGCAATCAGCCCCAGCATTTT; cdr3_aa: CASGSDPKTGDSNQPQHF
j_call: TRBJ2-1; clone_size: -; v_call: TRBV9; d_call: TRBD2; cdr3_nt: TGTGCCAGCAGCGTAGTGGGGACTAGCTTTTCTGAGCAGTTCTTC; cdr3_aa: CASSVVGTSFSEQFF
j_call: TRBJ1-1; clone_size: -; v_call: TRBV5-5; d_call: -; cdr3_nt: TGTGCCAGCAGCTTTCATGTGCTAGACACTGAAGCTTTCTTT; cdr3_aa: CASSFHVLDTEAFF
j_call: TRBJ1-3; clone_size: once; v_call: TRBV7-2; d_call: -; cdr3_nt: TGTGCCAGCAGCCCCGCGTTATACTCTGGAAACACCATATATTTT; cdr3_aa: CASSPALYSGNTIYF
j_call: TRBJ2-1; clone_size: -; v_call: TRBV6-5; d_call: TRBD2; cdr3_nt: TGTGCCAGCAGTTACTCGTGGGGGGGGTCCTACAATGAGCAGTTCTTC; cdr3_aa: CASSYSWGGSYNEQFF
j_call: TRBJ2-3; clone_size: -; v_call: TRBV28; d_call: TRBD2; cdr3_nt: TGTGCCAGCAGTCACACTAGCGGGGGAAGGGATACGCAGTATTTT; cdr3_aa: CASSHTSGGRDTQYF
j_call: TRBJ1-1; clone_size: -; v_call: TRBV11-2; d_call: TRBD1; cdr3_nt: TGTGCCAGCAGCTCCTTACAGGGGGCGAGAACTGAAGCTTTCTTT; cdr3_aa: CASSSLQGARTEAFF
j_call: TRBJ2-1; clone_size: -; v_call: TRBV2; d_call: -; cdr3_nt: TGTGCCAGCAGTGGACAGAGCTACAATGAGCAGTTCTTC; cdr3_aa: CASSGQSYNEQFF
j_call: TRBJ1-1; clone_size: -; v_call: TRBV18; d_call: -; cdr3_nt: TGTGCCAGCTCGTACAGGGAGGGAGTCACTGAAGCTTTCTTT; cdr3_aa: CASSYREGVTEAFF
j_call: TRBJ2-5; clone_size: -; v_call: TRBV13; d_call: -; cdr3_nt: TGTGCCAGCAGCTTAGTCGGGGGACCAGGGGAGACCCAGTACTTC; cdr3_aa: CASSLVGGPGETQYF
j_call: TRBJ1-5; clone_size: -; v_call: TRBV5-1; d_call: TRBD1; cdr3_nt: TGCGCCAGCACCCCAACAGGGGCCCCGGATCAGCCCCAGCATTTT; cdr3_aa: CASTPTGAPDQPQHF
j_call: TRBJ2-4; clone_size: -; v_call: TRBV18; d_call: -; cdr3_nt: TGTGCCAGCTCACCAGACTTCAAAAACATTCAGTACTTC; cdr3_aa: CASSPDFKNIQYF
j_call: TRBJ1-6; clone_size: -; v_call: TRBV2; d_call: -; cdr3_nt: TGTGCCAGCAGTCCCGAGGGGGGAGGGACACCCCTCCACTTT; cdr3_aa: CASSPEGGGTPLHF
j_call: TRBJ1-2; clone_size: -; v_call: TRBV6-5; d_call: TRBD1; cdr3_nt: TGTGCCAGCAGTTACTCGGGACAGGGTGAAGGCTACACCTTC; cdr3_aa: CASSYSGQGEGYTF
j_call: TRBJ2-3; clone_size: -; v_call: TRBV5-1; d_call: TRBD1; cdr3_nt: TGCGCCAGCAGCTCGATAGGGACAGACACAGATACGCAGTATTTT; cdr3_aa: CASSSIGTDTDTQYF
j_call: TRBJ1-4; clone_size: -; v_call: TRBV2; d_call: TRBD1; cdr3_nt: TGTGCCAGCAGCGAGGACAGGGTCAAAGAAAAACTGTTTTTT; cdr3_aa: CASSEDRVKEKLFF
j_call: TRBJ1-2; clone_size: -; v_call: TRBV6-5; d_call: -; cdr3_nt: TGTGCCAGCAGTTTCAGCGGGGGCTACACCTTC; cdr3_aa: CASSFSGGYTF
j_call: TRBJ1-6; clone_size: -; v_call: TRBV5-1; d_call: -; cdr3_nt: TGCGCCAGCAGCTTGTCTTGGCCAGGGGAGTCACCCCTCCACTTT; cdr3_aa: CASSLSWPGESPLHF
j_call: TRBJ1-1; clone_size: -; v_call: TRBV6-2/TRBV6-3; d_call: -; cdr3_nt: TGTGCCAGCAGTTACTTGGGGCAGTCGAACACTGAAGCTTTCTTT; cdr3_aa: CASSYLGQSNTEAFF
j_call: TRBJ2-3; clone_size: -; v_call: TRBV18; d_call: -; cdr3_nt: TGTGCCAGCTCACCCCTAGGGGGTCACACAGATACGCAGTATTTT; cdr3_aa: CASSPLGGHTDTQYF
j_call: TRBJ1-1; clone_size: -; v_call: TRBV9; d_call: -; cdr3_nt: TGTGCCAGCAGCGTAGTACAGGTCGGCACTGAAGCTTTCTTT; cdr3_aa: CASSVVQVGTEAFF
j_call: TRBJ1-1; clone_size: medium-sized; v_call: TRBV7-9; d_call: -; cdr3_nt: TGTGCCAGCAGCTTAGGGAGCGGGGATGAAGCTTTCTTT; cdr3_aa: CASSLGSGDEAFF
j_call: TRBJ2-1; clone_size: -; v_call: TRBV29-1; d_call: TRBD2; cdr3_nt: TGCAGCGTGGCCTTTAGCGGGGTCTACAATGAGCAGTTCTTC; cdr3_aa: CSVAFSGVYNEQFF
j_call: TRBJ2-3; clone_size: once; v_call: TRBV10-3; d_call: TRBD1; cdr3_nt: TGTGCCACCCGACAGGGAAGCACAGATACGCAGTATTTT; cdr3_aa: CATRQGSTDTQYF
j_call: TRBJ2-2; clone_size: -; v_call: TRBV5-4; d_call: TRBD1; cdr3_nt: TGTGCCAGCAGCCCTACCCGGACAGGCGGCGGGGAGCTGTTTTTT; cdr3_aa: CASSPTRTGGGELFF
j_call: TRBJ1-2; clone_size: -; v_call: TRBV5-8; d_call: -; cdr3_nt: TGTGCCAGCAGCTTGCAGCGGACGCGCTTAGGGCATGGCTACACCTTC; cdr3_aa: CASSLQRTRLGHGYTF
j_call: TRBJ1-3; clone_size: -; v_call: TRBV6-5; d_call: TRBD1; cdr3_nt: TGTGCCAGCACCTCGACAGGGACTGGAAACACCATATATTTT; cdr3_aa: CASTSTGTGNTIYF
j_call: TRBJ1-3; clone_size: -; v_call: TRBV2; d_call: TRBD1; cdr3_nt: TGTGCCAGCAGTACGCGGGACAGTCGGTCTGGAAACACCATATATTTT; cdr3_aa: CASSTRDSRSGNTIYF
j_call: TRBJ1-5; clone_size: -; v_call: TRBV6-5; d_call: -; cdr3_nt: TGTGCCAGCAGCACCACAGCTTATAGCAATCAGCCCCAGCATTTT; cdr3_aa: CASSTTAYSNQPQHF
j_call: TRBJ2-3; clone_size: -; v_call: TRBV3-1/TRBV3-2; d_call: -; cdr3_nt: TGTGCCAGCAGCCAAGAGTCAGGGACGCAGTATTTT; cdr3_aa: CASSQESGTQYF
j_call: TRBJ1-5; clone_size: few; v_call: TRBV18; d_call: -; cdr3_nt: TGTGCCAGCTCACCCGATATAGGGGATCAGCCCCAGCATTTT; cdr3_aa: CASSPDIGDQPQHF
j_call: TRBJ2-5; clone_size: -; v_call: TRBV6-5; d_call: TRBD1; cdr3_nt: TGTGCCAGCAGCCCCGGGACAGGGGGCGCGACCCAGTACTTC; cdr3_aa: CASSPGTGGATQYF
j_call: TRBJ1-5; clone_size: many; v_call: TRBV4-1; d_call: TRBD1; cdr3_nt: TGCGCCAGCAGCCAAGCGGGACAGGGAAATCAGCCCCAGCATTTT; cdr3_aa: CASSQAGQGNQPQHF
j_call: TRBJ1-1; clone_size: -; v_call: TRBV6-6; d_call: TRBD1; cdr3_nt: TGTGCCAGCAGTTACGGAACAGGGGAGGCTTTCTTT; cdr3_aa: CASSYGTGEAFF
j_call: TRBJ2-7; clone_size: once; v_call: TRBV5-4; d_call: TRBD1; cdr3_nt: TGTGCCAGCAGCTTGGGACAGGGTCGTCTGAGCGAGCAGTACTTC; cdr3_aa: CASSLGQGRLSEQYF